A single sample is the source of the 24 T cell receptor beta chains below, sequenced in a study of blood T cell repertoires in COVID-19. Assay used: immunoSEQ multiplex PCR; TCRdb lists only in-frame clones, some missing. The data show around 140,000 clones, roughly 84% seen once. Material: peripheral blood. The source of these receptors is a woman older than 75 with acute or convalescent COVID-19.

The J gene is TRBJ1-2, the V gene TRBV7-2; D possibly corresponds to TRBD1 (5 bases). This CDR3 contains 15 residues. Germline V CDR1 and CDR2: SGHTA, FQGNSA. Trimming left V 1 base short and J 10 bases short, with 19 bases between. The CDR3 sequence is CASSLVPDILPDYTF. CDR3 DNA sequence: TGTGCCAGCAGCTTAGTTCCGGACATTCTACCCGACTACACCTTC.

This clone was detected only a few times. The J gene is TRBJ1-3, the V gene TRBV30; 8 bases are shared with TRBD1. After removal of 2 bases from V and 4 bases from J, the junction contained 13 bases not matched to a gene. Germline lookup yields CDR1 GTSNPN and CDR2 SVGIG (reference sequence). This CDR3 has 17 amino acids. The DNA of the CDR3 is TGTGCCTGGAGTCTTCCCCGGACAGGGCTGGGAGGAAACACCATATATTTT. Encoded protein: CAWSLPRTGLGGNTIYF.

This clone was found a few times. The V and J genes are TRBV29-1 and TRBJ1-1; D might be TRBD1 (6 bases). From germline, CDR1 is SQVTM and CDR2 ANQGSEA. This CDR3 is built from 13 residues. V lost 7 bases, J lost 8 bases, and 20 bases lay in between. In nucleotides, the CDR3 is TGCAGCGGGCTGGACAGCCTGTGGGGAGAAGCTTTCTTT. Protein product: CSGLDSLWGEAFF.

The chain uses TRBV6-1 and TRBJ2-2; perhaps TRBD2 as D (5 bases). Trimming shortened V by 6 bases and J by 0 bases, and 14 bases separated the two germline ends. The CDR3 totals 16 residues. Germline lookup yields CDR1 MNHNS and CDR2 SASEGT. CDR3 amino acids: CASSERGQSNTGELFF. In nucleotides, the CDR3 is TGTGCCAGCAGCGAAAGAGGGCAGTCGAACACCGGGGAGCTGTTTTTT.

V usage is TRBV18 and J usage is TRBJ1-1, with a weak D call TRBD1 (5 bases). This CDR3 has 15 amino acids. With 2 bases removed from V and 0 bases from J, the gap between germline ends came to 10 bases. Germline CDR1 reads KGHSH; CDR2 reads LQKENI. DNA for the CDR3: TGTGCCAGCTCACCATGGGGCCTCGTGAACACTGAAGCTTTCTTT. Protein product: CASSPWGLVNTEAFF.

The chain is built from TRBV19 and TRBJ2-1, with 9 bases aligning to TRBD2. The CDR3 covers 16 residues. Germline lookup yields CDR1 LNHDA and CDR2 SQIVND (reference sequence). Losses at the gene ends were 3 bases for V and 7 bases for J; bases not matched to a gene: 10. The chain's CDR3 is CASSIRGGRAMNEQFF. CDR3 nucleotides: TGTGCCAGTAGTATCCGGGGCGGGAGGGCCATGAATGAGCAGTTCTTC.

V gene TRBV6-5 combines with J gene TRBJ1-1; D is possibly TRBD1 (5 bases). Per germline, CDR1 MNHEY and CDR2 SVGAGI. V was clipped by 6 bases and J by 2 bases, with 10 bases between them. The CDR3 length is 13 residues. The CDR3 bases are TGTGCCAGCAGAAACAGGCTTAACACTGAAGCTTTCTTT. It specifies CASRNRLNTEAFF.

The V gene is TRBV6-5, the J gene TRBJ1-4; TRBD1 agrees at 9 bases. The CDR3 has 16 residues. V shed 1 base, J shed 8 bases, and the junction held 8 bases outside the gene matches. The germline CDR1 and CDR2 sequences are MNHEY and SVGAGI. The DNA for the CDR3 is TGTGCCAGCAGTTACTGGGCGACAGGGGGTCAGGAAAAACTGTTTTTT. The encoded protein is CASSYWATGGQEKLFF.

The chain combines TRBV29-1 with TRBJ1-1, with a weak D call TRBD1 (5 bases). The CDR3 contains 13 residues. Between the trimmed V and J ends, which lost 8 bases and 4 bases, there was a span of 17 bases. Germline V CDR1 and CDR2: SQVTM, ANQGSEA. CDR3 protein: CSTLGGSGTEAFF. The CDR3 bases are TGCAGCACACTCGGGGGGTCGGGCACTGAAGCTTTCTTT.

The chain has TRBV5-1 and TRBJ1-4; no clear D. CDR3 size: 16 residues. Trimming cost V 0 bases and J 0 bases, with 9 bases left between them. Germline assignment: CDR1 SGHRS and CDR2 YFSETQ. CDR3 nucleotide sequence: TGCGCCAGCAGCTTGGGAGCGAGCCCAACTAATGAAAAACTGTTTTTT. Translation gives CASSLGASPTNEKLFF.

The chain combines TRBV5-1 with TRBJ2-6, with 13 bases fitting TRBD2. This CDR3 has 18 amino acids. Germline CDR1 is SGHRS and CDR2 is YFSETQ. The trim removed 4 bases at V and 2 bases at J, leaving 6 bases unmatched. The CDR3 DNA follows: TGCGCCAGCAGCCCTGGACTAGCGGGAGTGACTGGGGCCAACGTCCTGACTTTC. Its protein is CASSPGLAGVTGANVLTF.

This rearrangement joins TRBV5-4 to TRBJ1-2, with D hard to call. Germline V CDR1 and CDR2: SGHNT, YYREEE (reference sequence). CDR3 size: 13 residues. Trimming removed 3 bases from V and 4 bases from J, with 10 bases in between. CDR3 nucleotide sequence: TGTGCCAGCAGCTCGGATCGGGGCTATGGCTACACCTTC. Translating gives CASSSDRGYGYTF.

J is TRBJ1-5 and V is TRBV6-2 or TRBV6-3, with a tentative D call TRBD1 (5 bases). CDR3 length: 16 residues. Germline loops: CDR1 MNHEY, CDR2 SVGEGT. V dropped 7 bases and J dropped 4 bases, with 20 bases sitting between them. The CDR3 DNA reads TGTGCCAGCACCCCCGCCTGGGCAGGGAGGAATCAGCCCCAGCATTTT. It specifies CASTPAWAGRNQPQHF.

V is TRBV5-1 and J is TRBJ2-7; 8 nucleotides align to TRBD1. Germline values: CDR1 SGHRS, CDR2 YFSETQ. CDR3 length: 14 amino acids. Losses at the gene ends were 4 bases for V and 5 bases for J; bases not matched to a gene: 8. The CDR3, as DNA: TGCGCCAGCAGCACCGGACAGGGTGGGGACGAGCAGTACTTC. Translation: CASSTGQGGDEQYF.

The chain combines TRBV6-5 with TRBJ2-1, with a possible D match to TRBD2 (5 bases). The V gene lost 2 bases and the J gene lost 6 bases, with 17 bases spanning the gap. The germline gives CDR1 MNHEY, CDR2 SVGAGI. The CDR3 is 16 amino acids. The CDR3 loop reads CASSYRGVSIGNEQFF. CDR3 DNA: TGTGCCAGCAGTTACCGGGGAGTCTCAATCGGCAATGAGCAGTTCTTC.

The chain carries TRBV7-8 and TRBJ2-1; TRBD1 matches 11 bases. The CDR3 has 15 residues. The V segment lost 6 bases and the J segment 2 bases; nucleotides outside the gene matches: 3. CDR1 and CDR2 (germline): SGHVS, FQNEAQ. The CDR3 sequence is CASSRDRGTYNEQFF. CDR3 bases: TGTGCCAGCAGTCGGGACAGGGGGACCTACAATGAGCAGTTCTTC. The variable domain in full, completed from reference TRBV7-8 and TRBJ2-1, reads GAGVSQSPRYKVAKRGQDVALRCDPISGHVSLFWYQQALGQGPEFLTYFQNEAQLDKSGLPSDRFFAERPEGSVSTLKIQRTQQEDSAVYLCASSRDRGTYNEQFFGPGTRLTVL.

In DNA, the CDR3 is TGTGCCAGCACCCCCCGCGTAAGGGGGCACTACGAGCAGTACTTC. Translation: CASTPRVRGHYEQYF. J is TRBJ2-7 and V is TRBV6-5, with 7 bases aligning to TRBD1. Germline CDR1 and CDR2: MNHEY and SVGAGI. V was pared by 7 bases and J by 3 bases, with 12 bases of the junction left unmatched. The CDR3 is made up of 15 amino acids.

V usage is TRBV7-2 and J usage is TRBJ2-1, with TRBD1 as a possible D gene (5 bases). V was trimmed by 5 bases and J by 6 bases, leaving 20 bases between them. This CDR3 comprises 16 residues. CDR1 is SGHTA, CDR2 FQGNSA, per germline. The CDR3 here is CASSQDLAGYSNEQFF. The CDR3 DNA reads as TGTGCCAGCAGCCAGGACCTGGCAGGGTATTCCAATGAGCAGTTCTTC.

This chain uses TRBV3-1 (or the pseudogene TRBV3-2) with TRBJ2-2; 12 bases are shared with TRBD2. CDR1 and CDR2 from the germline V gene are LGHDT and YNNKEL (reference sequence). This CDR3 contains 17 residues. V was pared by 1 base and J by 6 bases, with 6 bases of the junction left unmatched. CDR3 residues: CASSQAGLAGKAGELFF. In DNA, the CDR3 is TGTGCCAGCAGCCAAGCCGGACTAGCGGGAAAGGCCGGGGAGCTGTTTTTT.

This clone is judged medium-sized (0.01 to 0.1%). V usage is TRBV12-3 or TRBV12-4 and J usage is TRBJ2-5, with 7 bases that match TRBD1. The length of the CDR3 is 13 residues. After removal of 6 bases from V and 1 base from J, the junction contained 2 bases not matched to a gene. The DNA for the CDR3 is TGTGCCAGCAGCGGGGACAGCCAAGAGACCCAGTACTTC. This encodes CASSGDSQETQYF.

Written as DNA, the CDR3 is TGTGCCAGCAGTTACTCTCCGGGACAGGAGATAATAAGCAATCAGCCCCAGCATTTT. Translating it yields CASSYSPGQEIISNQPQHF. This rearrangement joins TRBV6-2 or TRBV6-3 to TRBJ1-5; 8 bases line up with TRBD1. This CDR3 spans 19 amino acids. The J segment lost 1 base and the V segment lost 0 bases, leaving 11 bases of the junction unmatched. From germline, CDR1 is MNHEY and CDR2 SVGEGT.

This clone was detected only once. V is TRBV5-1 and J is TRBJ2-1, with TRBD2 matching over 11 bases. Per germline, CDR1 SGHRS and CDR2 YFSETQ. V lost 3 bases to trimming and J lost 2 bases; unmatched junction nucleotides: 4. The CDR3 sequence is 16 residues long. The CDR3 spells CASSYPGLAAYNEQFF. DNA for the CDR3: TGCGCCAGCAGCTACCCGGGACTAGCGGCCTACAATGAGCAGTTCTTC.

This clone was seen a single time. The gene calls are TRBV5-4 and TRBJ2-5; possibly TRBD2 for D (6 bases). Germline assignment: CDR1 SGHNT and CDR2 YYREEE (reference sequence). CDR3 size: 13 residues. V was cut by 6 bases and J by 4 bases, with 13 bases left in between. CDR3: CASTLFGGETQYF. CDR3 coding DNA: TGTGCCAGCACCCTCTTCGGGGGAGAGACCCAGTACTTC.

The chain joins TRBV20-1 to TRBJ1-1, with D hard to call. There are 10 residues in the CDR3. The V and J ends lost 5 bases and 10 bases respectively, with 11 bases between them. CDR1 is DFQATT, CDR2 SNEGSKA, per germline (reference sequence). The chain's CDR3 is CSAPSVGAFF. The DNA of the CDR3 is TGCAGTGCTCCGAGTGTTGGAGCTTTCTTT.